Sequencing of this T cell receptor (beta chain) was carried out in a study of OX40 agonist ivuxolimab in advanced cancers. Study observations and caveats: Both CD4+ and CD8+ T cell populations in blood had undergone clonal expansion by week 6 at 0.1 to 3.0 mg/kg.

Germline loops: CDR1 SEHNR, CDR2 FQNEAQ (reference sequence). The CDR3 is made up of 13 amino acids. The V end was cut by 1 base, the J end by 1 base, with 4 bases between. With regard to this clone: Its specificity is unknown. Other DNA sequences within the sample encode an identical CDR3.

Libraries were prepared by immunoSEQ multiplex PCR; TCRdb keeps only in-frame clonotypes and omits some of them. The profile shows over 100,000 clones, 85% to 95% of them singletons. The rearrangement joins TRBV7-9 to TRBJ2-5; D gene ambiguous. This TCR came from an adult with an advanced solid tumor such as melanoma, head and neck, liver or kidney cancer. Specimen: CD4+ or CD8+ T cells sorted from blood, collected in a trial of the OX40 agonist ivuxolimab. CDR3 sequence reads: CASSLVSQETQYF. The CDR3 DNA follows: TGTGCCAGCAGCTTAGTCTCCCAAGAGACCCAGTACTTC.